This T cell receptor beta chain comes out of a study of OX40 agonist ivuxolimab in advanced cancers. Turning to the study itself: Administration of intravenous ivuxolimab to patients occurred every 2 weeks at 0.01 to 10 mg/kg. Partial responses occurred in three patients (one hepatocellular carcinoma, two cutaneous melanoma).

The germline CDR1 and CDR2 sequences are LNHDA and SQIVND (reference sequence). The CDR3 sequence is 14 residues long. V lost 3 bases and J lost 1, with 6 bases in between. Study conclusions and caveats: At 0.1 to 3.0 mg/kg, clonal expansion of CD4+ and CD8+ blood T cells had occurred by week 6. Normalized T-cell clonal expansion was also low in a subset of nonresponders.

Method: immunoSEQ multiplex PCR; TCRdb's copy keeps in-frame clones and lacks some. The table records tens of thousands of clones, roughly 84% of them present only once. Turning to this clone: The antigen remains unidentified.

This sample comprised CD4+ or CD8+ T cells sorted from blood, obtained in a trial of the OX40 agonist ivuxolimab. The chain employs TRBV19 and TRBJ2-2, with D unresolved. The clonotype was recovered from an adult with an advanced solid tumor such as melanoma, head and neck, liver or kidney cancer. The CDR3 region is CASSISRNTGELFF. The CDR3 DNA reads TGTGCCAGTAGTATCAGCCGGAACACCGGGGAGCTGTTTTTT.